The 15 T cell receptor beta chains below come from one sample, sequenced in a study of T cell changes during pregnancy in multiple sclerosis. Sequencing used immunoSEQ multiplex PCR; TCRdb keeps in-frame clones, though not all of them. The repertoire consists of about 36,000 clones, with 85% to 95% occurring once and the leading ten covering 0.43%. Material: CD4+ T cells from peripheral blood mononuclear cells, obtained in the third trimester of pregnancy. The receptors derive from a female donor in good health, enrolled as a control in a pregnancy study.

The chain carries TRBV6-5 and TRBJ1-3; possible D gene TRBD1, 5 bases. Trimming stripped 6 bases from V and 4 bases from J, with 10 bases between. From germline, CDR1 is MNHEY and CDR2 SVGAGI. The CDR3 runs to 13 residues. CDR3 residues: CASSPDSGNTIYF. The CDR3 region has the DNA TGTGCCAGCAGCCCAGACAGCGGAAACACCATATATTTT.

The V call is TRBV6-5, the J call TRBJ1-1, with 10 nucleotides matching TRBD1. In germline, CDR1 is MNHEY, CDR2 SVGAGI. With 4 bases clipped from V and 4 bases from J, the junction kept 3 bases outside the gene matches. CDR3 length equals 14 residues. CDR3 coding DNA: TGTGCCAGCAGTTTAGGGACAGGGGTCACTGAAGCTTTCTTT. Its protein is CASSLGTGVTEAFF.

This chain joins TRBV7-2 and TRBJ1-5, with a tentative D call TRBD1 (6 bases). Between the trimmed V and J ends, which lost 9 bases and 4 bases, there was a span of 13 bases. CDR3 size: 13 residues. CDR1 SGHTA and CDR2 FQGNSA come from the germline V gene. The CDR3 nucleotides are TGTGCCAGTGGCGGGGGGCGAAATCAGCCCCAGCATTTT. It encodes CASGGGRNQPQHF.

This clone was counted a single time. The chain recombines TRBV4-3 with TRBJ1-1; 7 nucleotides align to TRBD1. Germline-derived CDR1 and CDR2 are LGHNA and YSLEER. V trimming: 4 bases; J trimming: 2 bases; junction bases outside the gene matches: 10. The CDR3 totals 16 residues. CDR3 bases: TGCGCCAGCAGCCCCCACCCGACAGGGCTTAACACTGAAGCTTTCTTT. It codes for CASSPHPTGLNTEAFF.

Points on this clone: Germline is not matched at one junction end, which may reflect a read error. This chain uses TRBV7-7 with TRBJ2-2, with D possibly being TRBD2 (6 bases). Germline V gene data show CDR1 as SSHAT and CDR2 as FNYEAQ (reference sequence). The CDR3 length is 15 residues. DNA for the CDR3: TGTGCTAGCAGCTCCTCTGGAGGGTTAAGCGGGGAGCTGTTTTTT. This translates into CASSSSGGLSGELFF.

The chain joins TRBV7-9 to TRBJ1-6; TRBD1 matches at 10 bases. From germline, CDR1 is SEHNR and CDR2 FQNEAQ (reference sequence). The CDR3 length is 16 residues. The trim removed 5 bases at V and 3 bases at J, leaving 4 bases unmatched. CDR3 DNA sequence: TGTGCCAGCAGCCGGGGACAGGGGTTCTATAATTCACCCCTCCACTTT. Residues: CASSRGQGFYNSPLHF.

The chain carries TRBV4-1 and TRBJ1-1; no clear D gene. CDR1 is MGHRA, CDR2 YSYEKL, per germline. Trimming removed 1 base from V and 4 bases from J, with 10 bases in between. This CDR3 contains 14 residues. CDR3 nucleotide sequence: TGCGCCAGCAGCCAAGCGGGATTTGGCACTGAAGCTTTCTTT. It translates to CASSQAGFGTEAFF.

The chain employs TRBV19 and TRBJ1-4; D gene uncertain. The V end was cut by 6 bases, the J end by 4 bases, with 21 bases between. The CDR3 runs to 17 residues. Germline CDR1 reads LNHDA; CDR2 reads SQIVND (reference sequence). The CDR3 DNA reads TGTGCCAGTAGCGGCGGAACATCCAAGGAGTATAATGAAAAACTGTTTTTT. This sequence encodes CASSGGTSKEYNEKLFF.

The chain links TRBV7-9 to TRBJ1-4, with no clear D. This CDR3 spans 16 amino acids. Trimming took off 1 base at V and 10 bases at J, with 19 bases between the two ends. Germline V CDR1 and CDR2: SEHNR, FQNEAQ (reference sequence). The CDR3 nucleotides read TGTGCCAGCAGCTTAGAAGGATTAGGCCTGGGGAGAAAACTGTTTTTT. Its protein is CASSLEGLGLGRKLFF.

J is TRBJ1-2 and V is TRBV7-9; 12 bases map to TRBD1. The CDR3 is made up of 16 amino acids. V lost 1 base and J lost 5; bases outside the gene matches: 5. Germline V CDR1 and CDR2: SEHNR, FQNEAQ (reference sequence). The CDR3 DNA follows: TGTGCCAGCAGCTTAGGGGGGACAGGGGGCCGATATGGCTACACCTTC. This gives the protein CASSLGGTGGRYGYTF.

The chain employs TRBV27 and TRBJ1-2; 7 nucleotides align to TRBD1. This CDR3 is 14 amino acids long. Germline trimming cut 5 bases from V and 6 bases from J; bases unmatched to any gene: 9. In germline, CDR1 is MNHEY, CDR2 SMNVEV (reference sequence). The CDR3 loop is CASSPRQGRDGYTF. The CDR3 DNA is TGTGCCAGCAGTCCCCGACAGGGACGGGATGGCTACACCTTC.

The chain couples TRBV20-1 to TRBJ1-6; 9 bases are a match to TRBD1. With 6 bases clipped from V and 13 bases from J, the junction kept 4 bases outside the gene matches. The germline CDR1 and CDR2 sequences are DFQATT and SNEGSKA (reference sequence). This CDR3 has 11 residues. CDR3 protein: CSASGTGPLHF. The CDR3 region has the DNA TGCAGTGCCTCCGGGACAGGGCCCCTCCACTTT.

The chain joins TRBV10-1 to TRBJ1-1; the match to TRBD1 covers 8 bases. CDR1 is WNHNN, CDR2 SYGVQD, per germline (reference sequence). The V gene end was trimmed by 8 bases and the J gene end by 0 bases; junction bases not matched to a gene: 11. The CDR3 runs 16 residues. CDR3 nucleotides: TGCGCCAGCGGGCAAAGGACAGGGACTTTGAACACTGAAGCTTTCTTT. It specifies CASGQRTGTLNTEAFF.

The chain carries TRBV18 and TRBJ2-3; 10 bases are shared with TRBD1. This CDR3 has 15 residues. CDR1 and CDR2 from the germline V gene are KGHSH and LQKENI. J gave up 1 base and V 4 bases, and 2 bases lay outside the gene matches. The CDR3, as DNA: TGTGCCAGCTCACGCGACAGGGGGCGCACAGATACGCAGTATTTT. It codes for CASSRDRGRTDTQYF.

The genes are TRBV11-3 and TRBJ1-5, with TRBD1 matching over 9 bases. V lost 5 bases and J lost 6; bases outside the gene matches: 14. The CDR3 has 17 residues. CDR1 and CDR2 from the germline V gene are SGHNT and YENEEA. CDR3 in amino acids: CASSPEADRGITQPQHF. In DNA, the CDR3 is TGTGCCAGCAGCCCAGAGGCTGACAGGGGGATTACTCAGCCCCAGCATTTT.